The T cell receptor beta chain under discussion was sequenced for a study of CD8 T cells in ankylosing spondylitis. TCRdb itself ran the 5' RACE reads through MiXCR, one entry per CDR3 protein. The table records around 33,000 distinct CDR3 sequences, about 7.2% of them present only once. This clonotype appeared many times. Antigen specificity is unknown. General study points: A motif in TCR beta, a set of seven to nine highly homologous variants, appeared characteristic of ankylosing spondylitis blood. As reported, disease-linked clones showed significant enrichment in matched ankylosing spondylitis synovial fluid. Some of the motif variants had earlier been found in reactive arthritis patients' fluid and blood.

CDR3 size: 15 residues. Trimming stripped 5 bases from V and 8 bases from J, with 19 bases between. Germline V CDR1 and CDR2: SGHAT, FQNNGV. The clonotype comes from a male donor with ankylosing spondylitis or in good health (not recorded which). This rearrangement joins TRBV11-2 to TRBJ2-1, with a weak D call TRBD2 (5 bases). Sequencing was done on a sample of blood, either unsorted or a sorted T cell fraction (not recorded which). The CDR3 DNA is TGTGCCAGCAGCGGCCCTCAGCGAGGGTTGGATGAGCAGTTCTTC. Translated: CASSGPQRGLDEQFF.